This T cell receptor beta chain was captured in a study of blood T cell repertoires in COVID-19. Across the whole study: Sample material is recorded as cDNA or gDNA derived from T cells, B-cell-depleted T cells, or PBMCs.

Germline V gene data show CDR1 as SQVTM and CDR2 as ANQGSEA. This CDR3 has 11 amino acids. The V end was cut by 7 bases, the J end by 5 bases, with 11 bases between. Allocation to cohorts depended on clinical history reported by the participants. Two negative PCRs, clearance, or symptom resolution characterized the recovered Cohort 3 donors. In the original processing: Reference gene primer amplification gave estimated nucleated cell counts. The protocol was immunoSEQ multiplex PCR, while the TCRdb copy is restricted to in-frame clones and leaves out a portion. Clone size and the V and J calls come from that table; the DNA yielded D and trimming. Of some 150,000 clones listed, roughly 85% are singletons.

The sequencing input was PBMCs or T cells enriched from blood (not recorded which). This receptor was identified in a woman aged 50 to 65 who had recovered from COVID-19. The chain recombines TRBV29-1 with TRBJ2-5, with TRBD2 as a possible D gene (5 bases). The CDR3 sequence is CSGLGGETQYF. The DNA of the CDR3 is TGCAGCGGACTTGGCGGGGAGACCCAGTACTTC.